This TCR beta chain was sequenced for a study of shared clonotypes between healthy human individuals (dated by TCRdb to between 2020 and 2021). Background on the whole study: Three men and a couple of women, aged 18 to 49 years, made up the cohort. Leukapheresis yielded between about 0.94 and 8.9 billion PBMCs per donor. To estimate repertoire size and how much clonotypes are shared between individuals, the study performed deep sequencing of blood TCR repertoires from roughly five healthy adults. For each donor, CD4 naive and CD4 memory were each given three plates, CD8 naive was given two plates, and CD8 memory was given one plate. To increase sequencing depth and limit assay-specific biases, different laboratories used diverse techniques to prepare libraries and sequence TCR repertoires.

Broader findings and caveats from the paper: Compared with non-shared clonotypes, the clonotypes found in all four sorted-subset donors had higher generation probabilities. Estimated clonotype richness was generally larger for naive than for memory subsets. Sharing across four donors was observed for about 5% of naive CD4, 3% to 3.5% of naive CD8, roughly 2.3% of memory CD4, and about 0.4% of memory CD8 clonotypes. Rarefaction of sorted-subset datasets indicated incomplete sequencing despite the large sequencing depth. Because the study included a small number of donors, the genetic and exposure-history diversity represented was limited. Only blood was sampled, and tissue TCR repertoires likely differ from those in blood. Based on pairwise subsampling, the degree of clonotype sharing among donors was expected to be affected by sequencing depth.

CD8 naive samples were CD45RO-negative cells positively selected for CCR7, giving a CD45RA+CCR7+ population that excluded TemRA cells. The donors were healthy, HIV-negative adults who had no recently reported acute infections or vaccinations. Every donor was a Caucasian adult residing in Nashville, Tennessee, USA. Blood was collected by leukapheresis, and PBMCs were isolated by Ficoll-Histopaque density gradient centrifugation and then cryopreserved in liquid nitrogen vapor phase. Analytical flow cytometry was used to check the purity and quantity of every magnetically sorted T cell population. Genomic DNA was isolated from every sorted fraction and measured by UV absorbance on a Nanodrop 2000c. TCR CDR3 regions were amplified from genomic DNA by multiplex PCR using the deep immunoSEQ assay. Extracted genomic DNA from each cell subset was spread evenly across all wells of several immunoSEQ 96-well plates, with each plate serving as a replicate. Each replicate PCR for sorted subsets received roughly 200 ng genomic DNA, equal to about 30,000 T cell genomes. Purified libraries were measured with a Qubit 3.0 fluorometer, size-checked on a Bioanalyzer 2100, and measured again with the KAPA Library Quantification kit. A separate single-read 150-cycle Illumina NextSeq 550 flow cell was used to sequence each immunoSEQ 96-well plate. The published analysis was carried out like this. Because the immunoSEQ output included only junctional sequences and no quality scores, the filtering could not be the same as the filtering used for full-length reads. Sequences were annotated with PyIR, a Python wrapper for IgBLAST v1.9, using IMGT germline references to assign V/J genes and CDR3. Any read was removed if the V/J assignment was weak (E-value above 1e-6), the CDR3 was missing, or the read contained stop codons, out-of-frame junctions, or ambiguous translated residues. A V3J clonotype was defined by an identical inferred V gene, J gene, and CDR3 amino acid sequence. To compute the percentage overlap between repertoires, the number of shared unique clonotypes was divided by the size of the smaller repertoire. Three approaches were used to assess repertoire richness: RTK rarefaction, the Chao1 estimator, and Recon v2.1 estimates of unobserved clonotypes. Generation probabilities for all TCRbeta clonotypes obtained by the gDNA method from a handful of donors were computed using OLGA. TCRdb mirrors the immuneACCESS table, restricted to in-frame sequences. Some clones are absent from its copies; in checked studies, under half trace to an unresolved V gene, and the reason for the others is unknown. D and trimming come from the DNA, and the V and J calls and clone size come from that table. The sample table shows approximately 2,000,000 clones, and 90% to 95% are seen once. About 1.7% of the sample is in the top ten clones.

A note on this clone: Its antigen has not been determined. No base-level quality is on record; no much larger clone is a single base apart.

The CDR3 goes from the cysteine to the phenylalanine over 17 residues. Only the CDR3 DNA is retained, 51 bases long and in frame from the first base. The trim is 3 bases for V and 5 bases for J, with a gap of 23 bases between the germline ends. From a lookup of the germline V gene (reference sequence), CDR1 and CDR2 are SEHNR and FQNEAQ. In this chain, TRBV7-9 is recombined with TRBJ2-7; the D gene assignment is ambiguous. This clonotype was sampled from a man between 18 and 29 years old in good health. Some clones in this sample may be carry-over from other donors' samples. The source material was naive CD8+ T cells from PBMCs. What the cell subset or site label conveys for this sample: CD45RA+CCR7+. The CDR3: CASSFSLGVAGRNEQYF. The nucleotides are TGTGCCAGCAGCTTTAGTCTCGGAGTAGCAGGACGCAACGAGCAGTACTTC.